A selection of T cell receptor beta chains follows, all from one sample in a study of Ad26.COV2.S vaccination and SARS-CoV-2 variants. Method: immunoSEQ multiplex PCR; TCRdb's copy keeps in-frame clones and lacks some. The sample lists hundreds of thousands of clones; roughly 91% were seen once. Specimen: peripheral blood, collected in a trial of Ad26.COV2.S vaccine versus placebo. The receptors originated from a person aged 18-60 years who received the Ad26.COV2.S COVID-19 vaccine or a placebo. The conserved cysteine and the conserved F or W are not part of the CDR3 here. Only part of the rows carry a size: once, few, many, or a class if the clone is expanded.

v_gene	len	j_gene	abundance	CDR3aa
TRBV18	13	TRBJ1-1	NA	ASSPMQRDRVASF
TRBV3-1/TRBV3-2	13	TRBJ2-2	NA	ASSQGGTNTGELF
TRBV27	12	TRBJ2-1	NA	ASSWGSSYNEQF
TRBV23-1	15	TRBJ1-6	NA	ASSQSKGSSYNSPLH
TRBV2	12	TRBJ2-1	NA	ASSDSGTTNEQF
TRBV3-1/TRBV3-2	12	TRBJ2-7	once	ASSLRQGAYEQY
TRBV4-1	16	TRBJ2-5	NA	ASSQGEPGLAWRETQY
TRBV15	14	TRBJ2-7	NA	ATSRDRLALSYEQY
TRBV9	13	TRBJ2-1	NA	ASSPGALSYNEQF
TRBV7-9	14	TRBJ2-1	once	ASSFEGAGFYNEQF
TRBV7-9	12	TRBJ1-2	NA	ASRKDKANYGYT
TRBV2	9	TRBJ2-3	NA	ASAPGLTQY
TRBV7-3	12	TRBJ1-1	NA	ASSLWGSRTEAF
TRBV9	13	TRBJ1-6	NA	ASSVEGQGDSPLH
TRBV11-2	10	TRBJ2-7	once	ASSLDSYEQY
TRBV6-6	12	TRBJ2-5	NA	ASSYSAGAETQY
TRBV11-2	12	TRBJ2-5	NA	ASSWGQPIETQY
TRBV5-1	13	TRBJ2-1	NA	ASSPGTPQGNEQF
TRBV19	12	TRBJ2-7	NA	ASMRGGGPYEQY
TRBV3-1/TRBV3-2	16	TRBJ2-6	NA	ASSQVQGAGAGANVLT
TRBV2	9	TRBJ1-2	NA	ATQGNRGYT
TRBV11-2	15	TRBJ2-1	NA	ASSSEVSSYSYNEQF
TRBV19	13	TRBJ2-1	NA	ASKAWGGSYNEQF
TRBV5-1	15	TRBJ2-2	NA	ASSLAWTSGRTGELF
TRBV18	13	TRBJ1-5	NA	ASSSGGYSNQPQH
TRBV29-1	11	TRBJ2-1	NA	SVGTGVVDEQF
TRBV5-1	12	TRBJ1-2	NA	ASSGGTANYGYT
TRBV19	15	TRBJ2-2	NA	ASSITGQGSSTGELF
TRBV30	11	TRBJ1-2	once	AWSRSDQRGYT
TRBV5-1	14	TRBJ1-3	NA	ASSVSGTHSGNTIY
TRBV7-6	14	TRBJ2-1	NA	ASSSAGTGVWGEQF
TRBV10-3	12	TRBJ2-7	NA	AIRTELSSYEQY
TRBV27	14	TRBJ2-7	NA	ASSNEVTIPSSEQY
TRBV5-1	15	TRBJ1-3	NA	ASSLVGTGFSGNTIY
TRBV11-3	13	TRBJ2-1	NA	ASSADGLSYNEQF
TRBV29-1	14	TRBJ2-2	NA	SVEVGTGGITGELF
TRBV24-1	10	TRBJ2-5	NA	ATQEPGETQY
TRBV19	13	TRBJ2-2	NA	ASSILAGGRGELF
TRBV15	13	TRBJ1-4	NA	ATSRDSGPTEKLF
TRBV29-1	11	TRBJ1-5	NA	SVGENSNQPQH
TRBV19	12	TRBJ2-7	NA	ASSTPSGTSEQY
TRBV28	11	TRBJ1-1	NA	ASRDHPNTEAF
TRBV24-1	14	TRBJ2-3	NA	ATSYPGPGGTDTQY
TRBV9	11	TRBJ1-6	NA	ASSVALNSPLH
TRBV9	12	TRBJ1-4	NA	ASSLGTEDEKLF
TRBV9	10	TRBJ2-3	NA	ASSVPADTQY
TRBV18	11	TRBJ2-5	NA	ASSLGQGETQY
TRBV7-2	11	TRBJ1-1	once	ASSLDRRTEAF
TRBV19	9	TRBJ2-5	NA	ASSMSETQY
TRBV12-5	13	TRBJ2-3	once	ASGLVPRVTDTQY
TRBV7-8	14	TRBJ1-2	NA	ASSPPNTGFNYGYT
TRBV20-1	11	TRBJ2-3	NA	SASGGGTDTQY